A single sample gave rise to the 14 T cell receptor beta chains below, sequenced in a study of tumor-infiltrating lymphocytes in localized non-small cell lung cancer. Profiling relied on immunoSEQ multiplex PCR, and the TCRdb table lists in-frame clones only, not all of them. The table shows roughly 6,400 clones, with approximately 71% occurring only once. The sample taken for sequencing was uninvolved lung tissue not adjacent to the tumor. The receptors stem from a human donor with non-small cell lung cancer.

J is TRBJ1-2 and V is TRBV6-6; D gene uncertain. The V gene lost 9 bases and the J gene lost 0 bases, with 17 bases spanning the gap. This CDR3 has 15 residues. Germline V CDR1 and CDR2: MNHNY, SVGAGI (reference sequence). The CDR3 loop is CASSAEGPANYGYTF. In DNA, the CDR3 is TGTGCCAGTTCGGCCGAAGGACCAGCTAACTATGGCTACACCTTC.

This clone occurred a few times. The chain links TRBV6-1 to TRBJ1-1; the D gene is possibly TRBD1 (6 bases). The V gene lost 1 base and the J gene lost 5 bases, with 17 bases spanning the gap. The CDR3 extends over 16 amino acids. CDR1 MNHNS and CDR2 SASEGT come from the germline V gene. The CDR3 bases are TGTGCCAGCAGTGAAGACAGGGTAGTATGGAATACTGAAGCTTTCTTT. It specifies CASSEDRVVWNTEAFF.

V and J are TRBV6-1 and TRBJ2-5; 8 bases map to TRBD1. In germline, CDR1 is MNHNS, CDR2 SASEGT. Trimming took 6 bases from V and 5 from J; bases not matched to a gene: 11. There are 15 residues in the CDR3. The CDR3 protein is CASSSTRDRRETQYF. As DNA, the CDR3 is TGTGCCAGCAGCTCAACCCGGGACAGGCGGGAGACCCAGTACTTC.

This clone showed up just a few times. The rearrangement joins TRBV18 to TRBJ2-3, with no clear D. CDR3 size: 12 residues. Trimming stripped 0 bases from V and 2 bases from J, with 0 bases between. The germline V gene has CDR1 KGHSH and CDR2 LQKENI. CDR3 nucleotide sequence: TGTGCCAGCTCACCACCCACAGATACGCAGTATTTT. Translated: CASSPPTDTQYF.

The chain has TRBV19 and TRBJ1-2; D not certain. CDR3 length: 13 residues. The V end lost 4 bases, the J end lost 2 bases, and 8 bases lay between the germline ends. The germline V gene has CDR1 LNHDA and CDR2 SQIVND (reference sequence). The CDR3 reads CASSTVPNYGYTF. Here the CDR3 DNA reads TGTGCCAGTAGTACGGTACCCAACTATGGCTACACCTTC.

By sample fraction, this clone is medium-sized. The chain links TRBV11-2 to TRBJ2-5; the match to TRBD1 covers 9 bases. The V gene's germline CDR1 is SGHAT and CDR2 FQNNGV. The CDR3 has 15 residues. With V trimmed by 4 bases and J by 0 bases, 3 bases remained unmatched. CDR3 sequence (DNA): TGTGCCAGCAGCTCACAGGGGGCAAACCAAGAGACCCAGTACTTC. Amino acids: CASSSQGANQETQYF.

CDR3 amino acids: CASSLSGSSNYGYTF. The CDR3 nucleotides read TGTGCCAGCAGTTTATCGGGCAGCTCTAACTATGGCTACACCTTC. This chain connects TRBV28 to TRBJ1-2; D not resolved. Trimming left V 1 base short and J 0 bases short, with 9 bases between. Germline V gene lookup returns CDR1 MDHEN and CDR2 SYDVKM. The CDR3 totals 15 residues.

Notes on this clone: The missing conserved phenylalanine or tryptophan at the end of this CDR3 makes a read error likely. The DNA is omitted, as the CDR3 cannot be located on it reliably, and the CDR3 follows TCRdb's listing. V usage is TRBV19 and J usage is TRBJ1-5. Germline CDR1 reads LNHDA; CDR2 reads SQIVND (reference sequence). The CDR3 is 16 amino acids in total, end residues counted. The CDR3 is CASSKTGGAISPSIFP.

The chain has TRBV18 and TRBJ1-1; D is uncertain. CDR1 and CDR2 from the germline V gene are KGHSH and LQKENI. The V end lost 4 bases, the J end lost 1 base, and 4 bases lay between the germline ends. This CDR3 is 12 amino acids long. In DNA, the CDR3 is TGTGCCAGCTCACAACAGAACACTGAAGCTTTCTTT. Residues: CASSQQNTEAFF.

The chain joins TRBV29-1 to TRBJ1-1, with D unresolved. The CDR3 runs 11 residues. V lost 4 bases and J 7 bases, leaving 10 bases between the germline ends. Germline CDR1 SQVTM, CDR2 ANQGSEA. The chain's CDR3 is CSVVRRSEAFF. DNA of the CDR3: TGCAGCGTTGTGAGGAGGAGTGAAGCTTTCTTT.

V and J are TRBV29-1 and TRBJ1-1; 10 positions match TRBD1. CDR1 is SQVTM and CDR2 is ANQGSEA in the germline V gene. V lost 6 bases to trimming and J lost 0 bases; unmatched junction nucleotides: 10. This CDR3 is 16 amino acids long. CDR3 loop: CSVDRGQGNMNTEAFF. The CDR3, as DNA: TGCAGCGTCGACCGGGGACAGGGGAACATGAACACTGAAGCTTTCTTT.

The chain joins TRBV7-2 to TRBJ2-1; TRBD2 matches at 8 bases. Germline V CDR1 and CDR2: SGHTA, FQGNSA. V was pared by 5 bases and J by 1 base, with 10 bases of the junction left unmatched. The CDR3 runs 17 residues. CDR3 amino acids: CASSGPGGGLSYNEQFF. CDR3 DNA: TGTGCCAGCAGCGGCCCGGGGGGGGGCCTTTCCTACAATGAGCAGTTCTTC.

This clone was observed a single time. The chain joins TRBV5-1 to TRBJ1-1, with 7 bases matching TRBD1. This CDR3 is built from 15 residues. CDR1 and CDR2 from the germline V gene are SGHRS and YFSETQ. With V trimmed by 4 bases and J by 0 bases, 6 bases remained unmatched. The CDR3 nucleotides read TGCGCCAGCAGCCCCCGACAGGGCATGAACACTGAAGCTTTCTTT. This encodes CASSPRQGMNTEAFF. Full variable domain (remainder filled in from reference TRBV5-1 and TRBJ1-1): KAGVTQTPRYLIKTRGQQVTLSCSPISGHRSVSWYQQTPGQGLQFLFEYFSETQRNKGNFPGRFSGRQFSNSRSEMNVSTLELGDSALYLCASSPRQGMNTEAFFGQGTRLTVV.

The chain employs TRBV19 and TRBJ1-2, with TRBD1 as a possible D gene (6 bases). Germline CDR1 reads LNHDA; CDR2 reads SQIVND (reference sequence). This CDR3 has 15 amino acids. With 4 bases removed from V and 4 bases from J, the gap between germline ends came to 16 bases. This CDR3 reads CASSNQQSGAYGYTF. CDR3 coding DNA: TGTGCCAGTAGTAACCAACAGTCAGGGGCCTATGGCTACACCTTC.